This T cell receptor (beta chain) was captured by sequencing in a study of T cells in Graves' hyperthyroidism and ophthalmopathy. On the study more broadly: Peripheral blood was taken when the disease was first diagnosed, before any treatment began. General study findings and limits: A model of 13 V-J pairs discriminated ophthalmopathy from stable hyperthyroidism. Among clonotypes expanded in thyroid above 0.001, most were also found in blood.

It was RNA transcripts that yielded the amplified TCR beta CDR3 regions. HTBI primers drove first-round RT-PCR of the TCR CDR3. TCRdb re-called the multiplex PCR reads through MiXCR, storing one row per CDR3 protein. The table includes around 300,000 distinct CDR3 sequences, about an eighth detected once. Germline loops: CDR1 SEHNR, CDR2 FQNEAQ (reference sequence). Trimming removed 3 bases at V and 0 bases at J, with 8 bases between. The CDR3 runs 14 residues. This clonotype appeared many times. The antigen is unknown. This TCR came from a woman aged 40 to 50 with Graves' hyperthyroidism. Sequenced material: blood. This sequence joins TRBV7-9 and TRBJ1-1; the D gene is possibly TRBD1 (5 bases). The CDR3 sequence: CASSFGAMNTEAFF. The CDR3 nucleotides are TGTGCCAGCAGCTTTGGGGCAATGAACACTGAAGCTTTCTTT.